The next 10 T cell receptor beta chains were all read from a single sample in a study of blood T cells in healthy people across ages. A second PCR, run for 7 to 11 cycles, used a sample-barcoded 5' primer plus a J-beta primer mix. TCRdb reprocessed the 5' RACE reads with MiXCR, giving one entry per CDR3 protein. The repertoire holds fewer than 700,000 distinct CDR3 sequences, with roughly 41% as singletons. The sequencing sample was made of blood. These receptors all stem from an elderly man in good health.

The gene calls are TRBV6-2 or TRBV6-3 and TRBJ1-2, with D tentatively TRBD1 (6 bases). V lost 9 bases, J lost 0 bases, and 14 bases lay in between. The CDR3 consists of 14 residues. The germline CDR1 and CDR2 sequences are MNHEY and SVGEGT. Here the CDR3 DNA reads TGTGCCAGTCTCAAGGACAGCGCTAACTATGGCTACACCTTC. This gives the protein CASLKDSANYGYTF.

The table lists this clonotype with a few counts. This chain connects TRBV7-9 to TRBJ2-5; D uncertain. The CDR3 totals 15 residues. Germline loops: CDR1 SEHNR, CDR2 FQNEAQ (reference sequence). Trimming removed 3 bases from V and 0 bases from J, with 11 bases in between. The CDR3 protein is CASSFRLGNQETQYF. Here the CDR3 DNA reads TGTGCCAGCAGCTTTAGACTGGGGAACCAAGAGACCCAGTACTTC.

This CDR3 reads CSAVGLAGAGEETQYF. DNA for the CDR3: TGCAGTGCCGTCGGACTAGCGGGGGCCGGTGAGGAGACCCAGTACTTC. The rearrangement uses TRBV20-1 and TRBJ2-5; 13 bases fit TRBD2. J was trimmed by 5 bases and V by 6 bases; bases with no gene match: 12. The CDR3 loop spans 16 amino acids. Germline V CDR1 and CDR2: DFQATT, SNEGSKA (reference sequence).

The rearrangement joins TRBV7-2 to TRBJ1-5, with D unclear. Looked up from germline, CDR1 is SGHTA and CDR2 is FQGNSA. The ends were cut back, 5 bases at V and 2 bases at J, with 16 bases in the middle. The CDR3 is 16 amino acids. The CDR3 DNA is TGTGCCAGCAGCCCAGAAGGCTTAGTGGGCAATCAGCCCCAGCATTTT. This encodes CASSPEGLVGNQPQHF.

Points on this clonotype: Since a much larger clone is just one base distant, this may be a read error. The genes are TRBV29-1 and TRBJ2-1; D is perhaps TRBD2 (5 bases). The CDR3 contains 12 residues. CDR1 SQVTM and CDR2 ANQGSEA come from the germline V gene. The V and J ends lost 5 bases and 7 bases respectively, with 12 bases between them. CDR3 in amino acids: CSVLHSGNEQFF. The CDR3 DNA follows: TGCAGCGTTCTTCATTCGGGGAATGAGCAGTTCTTC.

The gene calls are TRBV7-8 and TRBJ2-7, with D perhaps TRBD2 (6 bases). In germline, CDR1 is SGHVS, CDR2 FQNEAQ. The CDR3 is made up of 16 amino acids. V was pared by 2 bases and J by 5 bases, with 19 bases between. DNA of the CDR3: TGTGCCAGCAGCTTAAGGCGGGACGGGACTCCTAACGAGCAGTACTTC. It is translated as CASSLRRDGTPNEQYF.

CDR3 sequence (DNA): TGTGCCAGCAGAGGACGGATCGCTAACTATGGCTACACCTTC. Its translation: CASRGRIANYGYTF. The rearrangement uses TRBV2 and TRBJ1-2; D remains ambiguous. Germline lookup yields CDR1 SNHLY and CDR2 FYNNEI. CDR3 length equals 14 residues. Trimming left V 6 bases short and J 0 bases short, with 11 bases between.

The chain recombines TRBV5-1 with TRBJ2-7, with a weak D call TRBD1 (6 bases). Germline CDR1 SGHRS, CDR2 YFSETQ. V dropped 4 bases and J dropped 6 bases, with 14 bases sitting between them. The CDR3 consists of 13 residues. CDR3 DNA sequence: TGCGCCAGCAGCATCCCAGGGGACGGCGAGCAGTACTTC. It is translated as CASSIPGDGEQYF.

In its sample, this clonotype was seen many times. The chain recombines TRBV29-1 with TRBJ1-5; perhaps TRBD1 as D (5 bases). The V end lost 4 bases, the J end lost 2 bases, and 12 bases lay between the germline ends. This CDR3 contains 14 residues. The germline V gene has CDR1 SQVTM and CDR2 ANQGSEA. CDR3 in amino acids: CSVAFGAGNQPQHF. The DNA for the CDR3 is TGCAGCGTTGCCTTTGGGGCGGGCAATCAGCCCCAGCATTTT.

The CDR3 nucleotides are TGTGCTAGTGGTTTGACTACCCGCACAGATACGCAGTATTTT. This gives the protein CASGLTTRTDTQYF. V is TRBV12-5 and J is TRBJ2-3; D remains ambiguous. The CDR3 loop spans 14 amino acids. Trimming removed 2 bases at V and 1 base at J, with 7 bases between. The germline V gene encodes CDR1 LGHNT and CDR2 FRNRAP. The variable domain in full, completed from reference TRBV12-5 and TRBJ2-3, reads DARVTQTPRHKVTEMGQEVTMRCQPILGHNTVFWYRQTMMQGLELLAYFRNRAPLDDSGMPKDRFSAEMPDATLATLKIQPSEPRDSAVYFCASGLTTRTDTQYFGPGTRLTVL.